This TCR beta chain comes out of a study of cytomegalovirus exposure and HLA in healthy donors. This PCR relied on a set of 60 Vbeta primers and 13 Jbeta primers. Libraries were prepared by immunoSEQ multiplex PCR; TCRdb keeps only in-frame clonotypes and omits some of them. The sample includes approximately 180,000 clones, roughly nine tenths seen only once; the top ten take 0.2% to 0.3%. CDR3 size: 14 residues. Per germline, CDR1 MGHRA and CDR2 YSYEKL. The germline V and J ends were trimmed by 0 bases and 4 bases, with 7 bases remaining between them. This clone turned up a few times. Sequencing was carried out using PBMCs. The TCR sequence derives from a girl under three years old in good health and CMV-seronegative. V gene TRBV4-1 combines with J gene TRBJ1-5, with D hard to call. In nucleotides, the CDR3 is TGCGCCAGCAGCCAAGAGTCCGAGAATCAGCCCCAGCATTTT. Encoded protein: CASSQESENQPQHF.